This T cell receptor (beta chain) was identified in a study of T cells in localized non-small cell lung cancer. Study results and caveats: One tumor region alone was sequenced, and heterogeneity therefore remains possible. Turning up in adjacent lung were a median around 60 of the top 100 tumor clones. Uninvolved nearby lung showed the greatest T cell clonality, exceeding that found in tumor. Greater T cell density in blood accompanied longer overall survival.

Trimming removed 6 bases from V and 0 bases from J, with 11 bases in between. The CDR3 has 15 amino acids. The germline gives CDR1 MNHEY, CDR2 SVGAGI. Using immunoSEQ multiplex PCR, the repertoire was profiled, and TCRdb retains in-frame clones only, with some absent. The profile covers tens of thousands of clones, with around 87% appearing a single time and 3.5% taken by the ten largest. Comments on this clone: Its antigen is unidentified.

The chain recombines TRBV6-5 with TRBJ1-4; no firm D call. The origin of this receptor is a man aged 18-49 years with stage I lung adenocarcinoma. The source material was peripheral blood, sampled before any cancer treatment. CDR3 residues: CASSPYGTTNEKLFF. The CDR3 DNA follows: TGTGCCAGCAGCCCATATGGGACAACTAATGAAAAACTGTTTTTT.